This TCR beta chain was found in a study of cytomegalovirus exposure and HLA in healthy donors. PCR amplification relied on 60 Vbeta primers (plus 13 Jbeta primers). Sequenced by immunoSEQ multiplex PCR; TCRdb stores in-frame clones only, minus some. The table has under 200,000 clones, around 87% seen once. In the case of this clone: The antigen is unknown.

The CDR3 runs 16 residues. Germline CDR1 SGHNT, CDR2 YYREEE (reference sequence). Germline trimming cut 4 bases from V and 5 bases from J; bases unmatched to any gene: 10. Findings and caveats of the study: In the analysis, some V segments, TRBV6-2 and TRBV6-3 included, were excluded as indistinguishable. The investigators catalogued about 170 TCR beta chains as cytomegalovirus-associated.

The V call is TRBV5-4, the J call TRBJ2-5, with 11 bases matching TRBD2. The source material was PBMCs. This TCR was sampled from a boy aged 2 to 10 in good health and CMV-seronegative. This chain's CDR3 is CASSLLTSGVRETQYF. DNA of the CDR3: TGTGCCAGCAGCCTACTGACTAGCGGGGTAAGGGAGACCCAGTACTTC.